The rows below give T cell receptor beta chains drawn from one sample of a study of T cell responses to AZD1222 COVID-19 vaccine. Generated by immunoSEQ multiplex PCR, the TCRdb table keeps only in-frame clones and is missing some. The sample includes over 85,000 clones, around 81% of them seen just once. This sample comprised peripheral blood, obtained on day 0 of AZD1222 vaccination. These receptors originate from an adult in good health. CDR3s include the opening cysteine and the closing phenylalanine or tryptophan. The D gene is left open where the match is weak. Rows give clone size only sometimes, using once, few, many, or a class for an expanded clone.

abundance	v_gene	d_gene	j_gene	CDR3nt	CDR3aa
few	TRBV9	-	TRBJ1-3	TGTGCCAGCAGCGCAGAACAGGGAAACACCATATATTTT	CASSAEQGNTIYF
-	TRBV28	-	TRBJ2-7	TGTGCCAGCAGTTTACTCCGGCGCGAGCAGTACTTC	CASSLLRREQYF
once	TRBV27	-	TRBJ2-2	TGTGCCAGCAGTTTAAGCCCCTGGGGCACCGGGGAGCTGTTTTTT	CASSLSPWGTGELFF
-	TRBV3-1/TRBV3-2	-	TRBJ2-3	TGTGCCAGCAGCCAGCTTGGGCTAGATACGCAGTATTTT	CASSQLGLDTQYF
-	TRBV7-9	TRBD2	TRBJ2-1	TGTGCCAGCAGCTTTCTGACTAGCGGTGACAATGAGCAGTTCTTC	CASSFLTSGDNEQFF
-	TRBV7-2	TRBD1	TRBJ2-7	TGTGCCAGCAGCTTAGATGCGGGACAGGGGGGCGAGCAGTACTTC	CASSLDAGQGGEQYF
-	TRBV30	-	TRBJ2-2	TGTGCCTGGAGTGCCGACGTCGGGGAGCTGTTTTTT	CAWSADVGELFF
-	TRBV28	-	TRBJ1-2	TGTGCCAGCAGTTTAGGAGTGAACTATGGCTACACCTTC	CASSLGVNYGYTF
-	TRBV12-3/TRBV12-4	-	TRBJ1-3	TGTGCCAGCAGCCCTATTACAGGAAACACCATATATTTT	CASSPITGNTIYF
-	TRBV9	TRBD1	TRBJ1-1	TGTGCCAGCAGCGCCGTCACGACAGGGGGCACTGAAGCTTTCTTT	CASSAVTTGGTEAFF
-	TRBV15	-	TRBJ1-2	TGTGCCACCAGCAGCCCGGTTGAAGGCTACACCTTC	CATSSPVEGYTF
-	TRBV7-2	TRBD2	TRBJ2-4	TGTGCCAGCAGTTCTTTAGCGGGAGGAAAAAACATTCAGTACTTC	CASSSLAGGKNIQYF
-	TRBV9	-	TRBJ2-3	TGTGCCAGCAGCCCCAGGTCCGCCCGTTCAGATACGCAGTATTTT	CASSPRSARSDTQYF
-	TRBV9	-	TRBJ2-1	TGTGCCAGCAGCGTACTAGGGGGGAGCTCCTACAATGAGCAGTTCTTC	CASSVLGGSSYNEQFF
-	TRBV7-6	-	TRBJ2-3	TGTGCCAGCAGCTTATCCGGCAGTCCCACAGATACGCAGTATTTT	CASSLSGSPTDTQYF
-	TRBV5-4	TRBD2	TRBJ2-1	TGTGCCAGCAGCTTCAGCGGGAGGGCCCATGAGCAGTTCTTC	CASSFSGRAHEQFF
-	TRBV29-1	TRBD1	TRBJ2-2	TGCAGCCAGCGGGACAGGGCCGGCGGGGAGCTGTTTTTT	CSQRDRAGGELFF
-	TRBV6-5	-	TRBJ2-6	TGTGCCAGCAGTTACAAGCCCTCTGGGGCCAACGTCCTGACTTTC	CASSYKPSGANVLTF
-	TRBV5-1	-	TRBJ2-5	TGCGCCAGCAGCGAGAAACTGGGAGGCTCAAGGACTGGGAGGACCCAGTACTTC	CASSEKLGGSRTGRTQYF
-	TRBV19	TRBD2	TRBJ2-5	TGTGCCAGTAGTTGGGCTAGCGGGGGTTCAGAGACCCAGTACTTC	CASSWASGGSETQYF
-	TRBV2	-	TRBJ1-1	TGTGCCAGCAGTGACAGGGGAGGGGGTGAAGCTTTCTTT	CASSDRGGGEAFF
-	TRBV6-2/TRBV6-3	-	TRBJ1-2	TGTGCCAGCAGTTCGACAGACCGGGTCTATGGCTACACCTTC	CASSSTDRVYGYTF
-	TRBV9	-	TRBJ2-1	TGTGCCAGCAGCGTAGGGCTCAATGAGCAGTTCTTC	CASSVGLNEQFF
-	TRBV19	-	TRBJ1-1	TGTGCCAGTAGTATTGGATGGGGTAACACTGAAGCTTTCTTT	CASSIGWGNTEAFF
once	TRBV7-2	-	TRBJ2-3	TGTGCCAGCAGCTTCGGCGGGTTGGGAGATACGCAGTATTTT	CASSFGGLGDTQYF
-	TRBV3-1/TRBV3-2	-	TRBJ1-2	TGTGCCAGCAGCCCCCGGGAGAGGTCCAATCCGGGGAGTGGCTACACCTTC	CASSPRERSNPGSGYTF
-	TRBV30	-	TRBJ2-7	TGTGCCTGGAGGGACAGTTACGAGCAGTACTTC	CAWRDSYEQYF
-	TRBV7-9	TRBD1	TRBJ1-6	TGTGCCAGCAGCGGAGACAGGGATAATTCACCCCTCCACTTT	CASSGDRDNSPLHF
-	TRBV7-2	-	TRBJ2-2	TGTGCCAGCAGCTTAGAAAGGGTCGGGGAGCTGTTTTTT	CASSLERVGELFF
-	TRBV19	TRBD1	TRBJ1-5	TGTGCCAGTAGTGCGACAGGGTTGCTCCAGCCCCAGCATTTT	CASSATGLLQPQHF
-	TRBV10-3	TRBD1	TRBJ1-3	TGTGCCACCGGGACAGAGAACTCTGGAAACACCATATATTTT	CATGTENSGNTIYF
few	TRBV4-3	TRBD2	TRBJ2-1	TGCGCCAGCAGCCAGGACACCGGGACTAGCGGCCTTAGCTCCTACAATGAGCAGTTCTTC	CASSQDTGTSGLSSYNEQFF
-	TRBV28	-	TRBJ1-1	TGTGCCAGCGAATCGCCCAGGGGACTGAACACTGAAGCTTTCTTT	CASESPRGLNTEAFF
-	TRBV4-3	-	TRBJ1-5	TGCGCCAGCAGCCAGAGACAAAATCAGCCCCAGCATTTT	CASSQRQNQPQHF
-	TRBV9	-	TRBJ1-2	TGTGCCAGCAGCCTTCAACCTCGGGGCCTTAACTATGGCTACACCTTC	CASSLQPRGLNYGYTF
-	TRBV29-1	TRBD1	TRBJ1-1	TGCAGCGTTGATGGGACAGAAACTCTGTTGAACACTGAAGCTTTCTTT	CSVDGTETLLNTEAFF
-	TRBV19	-	TRBJ1-5	TGTGCCAGTAGTATCTGGGGGGCGGGACGCAATCAGCCCCAGCATTTT	CASSIWGAGRNQPQHF
-	TRBV13	TRBD1	TRBJ1-3	TGTGCCAGCGGAAAAAGACAGGGGATAATTGGAAACACCATATATTTT	CASGKRQGIIGNTIYF
-	TRBV6-2/TRBV6-3	-	TRBJ2-7	TGTGCCAGCAGTTACGAGACTAGTAACCCCTACGAGCAGTACTTC	CASSYETSNPYEQYF
-	TRBV7-2	-	TRBJ1-1	TGTGCCAGCAGCTTAGTTCCGGATAGGTACACTGAAGCTTTCTTT	CASSLVPDRYTEAFF
-	TRBV7-2	TRBD1	TRBJ2-5	TGTGCCAGCAGCTCACAGGGGGCTTGGGGCCAAGAGACCCAGTACTTC	CASSSQGAWGQETQYF
-	TRBV18	-	TRBJ2-1	TGTGCCAGCTCACCCAACCTTTACAATGAGCAGTTCTTC	CASSPNLYNEQFF
-	TRBV28	TRBD1	TRBJ1-1	TGTGCCACCTGGGACAGTTTGAACACTGAAGCTTTCTTT	CATWDSLNTEAFF
once	TRBV20-1	TRBD1	TRBJ1-6	TGCAGTGCTAGTGGAGGGGGCAACTCACCCCTCCACTTT	CSASGGGNSPLHF
-	TRBV29-1	TRBD2	TRBJ2-1	TGCAGCGTTACGATTGCGGGAGGGGGAAAAAATGAGCAGTTCTTC	CSVTIAGGGKNEQFF
-	TRBV6-2/TRBV6-3	TRBD1	TRBJ1-2	TGTGCCAGCAGCCCTGTCAGTACGGGACAGGGGTATCATGGCTACACCTTC	CASSPVSTGQGYHGYTF
-	TRBV25-1	-	TRBJ1-1	TGTGCCAGCAGTCAGTCGTTTATGAACACTGAAGCTTTCTTT	CASSQSFMNTEAFF
once	TRBV28	-	TRBJ1-1	TGTGCCAGCAGAGGACAGTTCACTGAAGCTTTCTTT	CASRGQFTEAFF
-	TRBV24-1	-	TRBJ2-7	TGTGCCACCAGTGATTTGCGGGGACTTCGGACCTACGAGCAGTACTTC	CATSDLRGLRTYEQYF
once	TRBV7-2	-	TRBJ2-3	TGTGCCAGCAGCGGCTTGGATACGCAGTATTTT	CASSGLDTQYF
-	TRBV7-2	-	TRBJ2-6	TGTGCCAGCAGCTTAGCTTATGGTACTGGGGCCAACGTCCTGACTTTC	CASSLAYGTGANVLTF
-	TRBV19	TRBD2	TRBJ2-1	TGTGCCAGTAGTATGGGACTAGCGGGAGGGAACTACAATGAGCAGTTCTTC	CASSMGLAGGNYNEQFF
-	TRBV28	-	TRBJ1-2	TGTGCCAGCAGTTCGACGGCTACTAACTATGGCTACACCTTC	CASSSTATNYGYTF
-	TRBV10-1	TRBD2	TRBJ2-2	TGCGCCAGCAGTAAGAAGCGGGAGCCCGGGGAGCTGTTTTTT	CASSKKREPGELFF
-	TRBV5-1	-	TRBJ2-7	TGCGCCAGCAGCTTGGCCGGTCAGAGTTTCTACGAGCAGTACTTC	CASSLAGQSFYEQYF
-	TRBV20-1	-	TRBJ1-1	TGCAGTGCTAGTGGGGGGGTATCCCTCCCCACGGAAGCTTTCTTT	CSASGGVSLPTEAFF
-	TRBV18	-	TRBJ2-3	TGTGCCAGCTCACCCGGATTAGATGTAGATACGCAGTATTTT	CASSPGLDVDTQYF